This T cell receptor (beta chain) was identified in a study of T-cell memory formation after mild COVID-19. Overall study context: The two donors had largely donor-specific TCR clusters.

MiXCR was run by TCRdb on the 5' RACE reads, yielding one entry per CDR3 protein. Found here are roughly 400,000 distinct CDR3 sequences, roughly 18% of them singletons; the top ten hold 20% to 25%. This CDR3 has 14 amino acids. The ends were cut back, 4 bases at V and 5 bases at J, with 14 bases in the middle. CDR1 and CDR2 from the germline V gene are SGHDN and FVKESK. The chain carries TRBV14 and TRBJ1-1, with no clear D. Sequences were obtained from PBMCs or a T cell subset sorted from them (not recorded which). The receptor was isolated from a man younger than 35 who had mild COVID-19 (a few samples of this study predate the infection). Cell type and time point are not known. CDR3 region: CASSPRSSRTEAFF. CDR3 DNA sequence: TGTGCCAGCAGCCCCAGGTCCTCACGGACTGAAGCTTTCTTT. The full variable domain, completed using reference TRBV14 and TRBJ1-1, is EAGVTQFPSHSVIEKGQTVTLRCDPISGHDNLYWYRRVMGKEIKFLLHFVKESKQDESGMPNNRFLAERTGGTYSTLKVQPAELEDSGVYFCASSPRSSRTEAFFGQGTRLTVV.